The clone carrying this T cell receptor (beta chain) was seen more than once but under ten times. Antigen: not known. A universal primer site came from template switching; cDNA carried unique molecular identifiers. TCRdb redid the calling of the 5' RACE reads with MiXCR, one entry per CDR3 protein. This table has more than 650,000 distinct CDR3 sequences, 6.1% appearing once. These data are taken from a study of identical twins. The germline CDR1 and CDR2 sequences are SGDLS and YYNGEE. The CDR3 totals 16 residues. V was shortened by 4 bases and J by 2 bases, with 19 bases between the two germline ends. Whole-study results and caveats: While abundant cord blood beta clonotypes carried fewer insertions, memory repertoires showed no such pattern. Models predicted too little out-of-frame TCR alpha sharing in monozygotic twins. Excess sharing between twins was weaker in beta out-of-frame sequences.

Specimen: naive T cells sorted from blood. The genes are TRBV9 and TRBJ2-7; possible D gene TRBD1, 5 bases. The sequence was collected from a man aged 18-30 years in good health. In DNA, the CDR3 is TGTGCCAGCAGCCCTGACGGACATCCATTAACCTACGAGCAGTACTTC. Translating it yields CASSPDGHPLTYEQYF.